This T cell receptor (beta chain) was profiled in a study of control samples from healthy donors and cancer patients. The CDR3 length is 12 residues. V dropped 5 bases and J dropped 9; count of bases not matched to a gene: 7. Germline CDR1 SGHDT, CDR2 YYEEEE. Clones were read by immunoSEQ multiplex PCR, and TCRdb kept only the in-frame ones, dropping some. The table includes roughly 150,000 clones, 88% detected once. The rearrangement joins TRBV5-6 to TRBJ1-2; TRBD1 matches at 7 bases. The sample consisted of blood. The receptor's source is a man aged 18-30 years in good health. The DNA of the CDR3 is TGTGCCAGCAGTTACACAGGGGACAGCTACACCTTC. Translated: CASSYTGDSYTF.